This T cell receptor (beta chain) was found in a study of CD8+ T cells in alopecia areata. TCR sequencing used cDNA made by reverse transcription of extracted RNA. Profiled with immunoSEQ multiplex PCR; TCRdb holds only in-frame clones, not every one. The table records more than 200,000 clones, 40% to 45% of them present only once. The treatment: oral pan-JAK inhibitor, 5-10 mg twice daily. Source: CD4+ T cells sorted from blood, taken between weeks 36 and 40, from a patient treated with tofacitinib. This clonotype was sampled from a human donor with alopecia areata.

The CDR3 reads CAWETGVMGEQYF. The CDR3 DNA reads as TGTGCCTGGGAAACAGGGGTGATGGGCGAGCAGTACTTC. The V call is TRBV30, the J call TRBJ2-7; 7 bases are shared with TRBD1. After removal of 5 bases from V and 6 bases from J, the junction contained 10 bases not matched to a gene. This CDR3 has 13 residues. Per germline, CDR1 GTSNPN and CDR2 SVGIG (reference sequence). The full variable domain, with the rest looked up from reference TRBV30 and TRBJ2-7, is SQTIHQWPATLVQPVGSPLSLECTVEGTSNPNLYWYRQAAGRGLQLLFYSVGIGQISSEVPQNLSASRPQDRQFILSSKKLLLSDSGFYLCAWETGVMGEQYFGPGTRLTVT.